The clone carrying this T cell receptor (beta chain) was seen many times. The antigen remains unidentified. No patient received treatment before thyroid surgery. This entry comes from a study of metastatic and nonmetastatic thyroid tumors. The study, taken as a whole, reports: When malignant thyroid tumors were compared with benign nodules, TCR beta diversity was reportedly significantly higher in the malignant tumors. This held in both blood and tumor samples.

Authors' methods: For papillary thyroid cancer, a distant-metastasis classifier was constructed from CDR3 differences observed across clinicopathological groups. TCRdb re-called the PCR reads with MiXCR. TCRdb's processing, not the authors', yielded these V and J calls. This table holds 35,000 to 45,000 clones, approximately 3% found once. The CDR3 totals 17 residues. CDR1 and CDR2 from the germline V gene are MGHRA and YSYEKL. The V gene end was trimmed by 1 base and the J gene end by 6 bases; junction bases not matched to a gene: 9. This sequence was found in a female donor with papillary thyroid cancer or a benign thyroid nodule (not recorded which). Some clones in this sample may be carry-over from other donors' samples. V and J are TRBV4-1 and TRBJ1-2; 12 bases line up with TRBD1. The source material was blood. CDR3 residues: CASSQGRDRGQLNGYTF. The DNA of the CDR3 is TGCGCCAGCAGCCAAGGACGGGACAGGGGGCAGTTGAATGGCTACACCTTC.